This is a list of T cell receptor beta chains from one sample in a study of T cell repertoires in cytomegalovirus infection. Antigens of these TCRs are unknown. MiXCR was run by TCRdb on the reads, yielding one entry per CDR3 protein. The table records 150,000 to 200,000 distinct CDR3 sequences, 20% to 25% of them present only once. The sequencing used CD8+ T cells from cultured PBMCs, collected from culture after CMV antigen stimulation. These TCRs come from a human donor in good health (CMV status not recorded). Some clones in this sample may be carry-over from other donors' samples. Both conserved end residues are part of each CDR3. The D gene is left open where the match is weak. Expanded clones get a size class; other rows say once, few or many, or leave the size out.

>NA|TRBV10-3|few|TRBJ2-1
CAISEAKIRQGPNLSYNEQFF
TGTGCCATCAGTGAGGCAAAGATCCGGCAGGGACCTAACCTCTCCTACAATGAGCAGTTCTTC
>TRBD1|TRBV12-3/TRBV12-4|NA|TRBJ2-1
CASSSRTGLNEQFF
TGTGCCAGCAGTTCCAGGACAGGGCTTAATGAGCAGTTCTTC
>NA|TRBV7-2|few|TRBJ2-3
CASSRPRDTGGDTDTQYF
TGTGCCAGCAGCCGACCTCGGGACACCGGAGGGGACACAGATACGCAGTATTTT
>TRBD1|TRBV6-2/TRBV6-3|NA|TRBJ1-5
CASSQVVDRGKNQPQHF
TGTGCCAGCAGCCAAGTGGTGGACAGGGGAAAGAATCAGCCCCAGCATTTT
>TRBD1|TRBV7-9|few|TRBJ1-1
CASSSPGQGTEAFF
TGTGCCAGCAGCTCGCCGGGACAGGGTACTGAAGCTTTCTTT
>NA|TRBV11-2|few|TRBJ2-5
CASSFPQVQETQYF
TGTGCCAGCAGCTTCCCGCAGGTTCAAGAGACCCAGTACTTC
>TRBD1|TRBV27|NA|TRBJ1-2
CASSRDRESPYGYTF
TGTGCCAGCAGTAGGGACAGGGAGAGCCCCTATGGCTACACCTTC
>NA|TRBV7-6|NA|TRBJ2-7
CASSPTGGAYEQYF
TGTGCCAGCAGCCCCACTGGAGGCGCCTACGAGCAGTACTTC
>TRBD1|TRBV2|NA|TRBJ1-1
CASSSPFTTGALNTEAFF
TGTGCCAGCAGTTCCCCTTTTACGACAGGGGCGTTGAACACTGAAGCTTTCTTT
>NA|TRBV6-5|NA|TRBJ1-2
CASSPDAPYGYTF
TGTGCCAGCAGTCCGGACGCCCCGTATGGCTACACCTTC
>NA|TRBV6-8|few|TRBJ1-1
CASSYKVAGTNTEAFF
TGTGCCAGCAGTTACAAGGTAGCGGGAACGAACACTGAAGCTTTCTTT
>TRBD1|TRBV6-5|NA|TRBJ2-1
CASSQPDRGKFNEQFF
TGTGCCAGCAGCCAACCGGACAGGGGAAAGTTCAATGAGCAGTTCTTC
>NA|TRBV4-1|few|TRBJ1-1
CASSQEQGYTEAFF
TGCGCCAGCAGCCAAGAACAGGGCTACACTGAAGCTTTCTTT
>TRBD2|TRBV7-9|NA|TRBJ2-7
CASSSQRGQNYEQYF
TGTGCCAGCAGCTCCCAGCGGGGGCAGAACTACGAGCAGTACTTC
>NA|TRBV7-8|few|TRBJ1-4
CASSLGRKKLFF
TGTGCCAGCAGCTTGGGCAGGAAAAAACTGTTTTTT
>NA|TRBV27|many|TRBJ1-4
CASSPGDILFF
TGTGCCAGCAGCCCGGGGGATATACTGTTTTTT
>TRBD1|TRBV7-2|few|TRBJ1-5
CASRGWDRGGNQPQHF
TGTGCCAGCAGGGGTTGGGACAGGGGAGGCAATCAGCCCCAGCATTTT
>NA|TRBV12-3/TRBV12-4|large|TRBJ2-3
CASSFGADTQYF
TGTGCCAGCAGTTTCGGGGCAGATACGCAGTATTTT
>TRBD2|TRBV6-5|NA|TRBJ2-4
CASKSGTRAIDKNIQYF
TGTGCCAGCAAAAGCGGGACCCGAGCTATAGATAAAAACATTCAGTACTTC
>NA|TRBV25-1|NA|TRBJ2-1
CASAGQSYNEQFF
TGTGCCAGCGCGGGACAATCCTACAATGAGCAGTTCTTC
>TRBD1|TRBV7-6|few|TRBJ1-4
CASSNRQGLANEKLFF
TGTGCCAGCAGCAACCGACAGGGGTTGGCTAATGAAAAACTGTTTTTT
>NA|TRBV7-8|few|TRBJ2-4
CASSSFHRAGIAKNIQYF
TGTGCCAGCAGCTCATTCCACCGGGCGGGGATAGCCAAAAACATTCAGTACTTC
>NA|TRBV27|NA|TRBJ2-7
CASSLWGEVGSSYEQYF
TGTGCCAGCAGTTTGTGGGGAGAAGTGGGGAGCTCCTACGAGCAGTACTTC
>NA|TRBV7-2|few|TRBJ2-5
CASSLNRAQSQETQYF
TGTGCCAGCAGCTTAAACAGGGCGCAATCCCAAGAGACCCAGTACTTC
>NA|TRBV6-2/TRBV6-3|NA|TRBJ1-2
CASSYQSWYGYTF
TGTGCCAGCAGTTACCAAAGTTGGTATGGCTACACCTTC